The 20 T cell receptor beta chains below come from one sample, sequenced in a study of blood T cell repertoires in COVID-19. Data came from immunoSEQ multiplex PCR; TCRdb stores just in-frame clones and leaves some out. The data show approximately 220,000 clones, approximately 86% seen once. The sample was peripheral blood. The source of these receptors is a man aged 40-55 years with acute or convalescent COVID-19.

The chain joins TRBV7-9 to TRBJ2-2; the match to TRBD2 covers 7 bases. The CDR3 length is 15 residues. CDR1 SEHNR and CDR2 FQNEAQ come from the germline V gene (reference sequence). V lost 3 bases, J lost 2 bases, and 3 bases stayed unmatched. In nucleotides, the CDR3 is TGTGCCAGCAGCTTCAGGACTAGTAACACCGGGGAGCTGTTTTTT. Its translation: CASSFRTSNTGELFF.

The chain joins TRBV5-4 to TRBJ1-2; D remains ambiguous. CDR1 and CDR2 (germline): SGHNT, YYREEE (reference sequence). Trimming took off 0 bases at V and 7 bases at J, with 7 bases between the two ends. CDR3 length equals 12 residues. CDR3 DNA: TGTGCCAGCAGCTTGGAGGAGGGTGGCTACACCTTC. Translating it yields CASSLEEGGYTF.

The CDR3 reads CASSLGRTRQPQHF. The CDR3 DNA is TGTGCCAGCAGCTTGGGGAGGACAAGGCAGCCCCAGCATTTT. The chain uses TRBV6-6 and TRBJ1-5; tentatively, D is TRBD1 (5 bases). Trimming cost V 6 bases and J 7 bases, with 16 bases left between them. The germline gives CDR1 MNHNY, CDR2 SVGAGI (reference sequence). The CDR3 totals 14 residues.

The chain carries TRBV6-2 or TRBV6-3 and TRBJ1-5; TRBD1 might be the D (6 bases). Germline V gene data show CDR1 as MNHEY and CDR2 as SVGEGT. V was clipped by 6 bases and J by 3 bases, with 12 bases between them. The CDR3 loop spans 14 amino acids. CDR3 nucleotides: TGTGCCAGCAGCCCGACAGGCTTCAATCAGCCCCAGCATTTT. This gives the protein CASSPTGFNQPQHF.

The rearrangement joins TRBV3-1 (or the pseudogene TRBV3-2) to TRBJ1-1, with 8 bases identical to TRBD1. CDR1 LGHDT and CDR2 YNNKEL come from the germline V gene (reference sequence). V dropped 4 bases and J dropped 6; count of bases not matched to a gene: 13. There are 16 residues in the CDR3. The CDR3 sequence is CASSPSPTGAVAEAFF. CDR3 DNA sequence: TGTGCCAGCAGCCCCAGCCCGACAGGGGCTGTCGCTGAAGCTTTCTTT.

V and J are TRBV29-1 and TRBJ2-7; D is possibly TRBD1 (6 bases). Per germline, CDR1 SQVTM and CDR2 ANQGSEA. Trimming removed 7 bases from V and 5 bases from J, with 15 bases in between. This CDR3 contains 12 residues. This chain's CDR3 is CSGQDPSDEQYF. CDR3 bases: TGCAGCGGACAGGATCCTTCGGACGAGCAGTACTTC.

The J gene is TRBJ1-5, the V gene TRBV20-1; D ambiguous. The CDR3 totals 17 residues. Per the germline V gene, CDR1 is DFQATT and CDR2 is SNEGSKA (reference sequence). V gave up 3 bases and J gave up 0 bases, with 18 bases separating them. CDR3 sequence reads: CSASTRARRNSNQPQHF. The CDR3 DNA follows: TGCAGTGCTAGTACCCGCGCCCGCCGAAATAGCAATCAGCCCCAGCATTTT.

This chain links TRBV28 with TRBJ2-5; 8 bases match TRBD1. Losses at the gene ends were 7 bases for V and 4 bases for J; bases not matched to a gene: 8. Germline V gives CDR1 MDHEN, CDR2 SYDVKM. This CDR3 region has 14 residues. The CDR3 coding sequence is TGTGCCAGCAATACGCGACAGGGGCTAGAGACCCAGTACTTC. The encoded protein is CASNTRQGLETQYF.

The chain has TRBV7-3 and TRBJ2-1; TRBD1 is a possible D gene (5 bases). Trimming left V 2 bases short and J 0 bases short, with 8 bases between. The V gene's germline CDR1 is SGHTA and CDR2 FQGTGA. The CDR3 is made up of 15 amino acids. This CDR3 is CASSLQQGSYNEQFF. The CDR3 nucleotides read TGTGCCAGCAGCTTACAGCAGGGCTCCTACAATGAGCAGTTCTTC.

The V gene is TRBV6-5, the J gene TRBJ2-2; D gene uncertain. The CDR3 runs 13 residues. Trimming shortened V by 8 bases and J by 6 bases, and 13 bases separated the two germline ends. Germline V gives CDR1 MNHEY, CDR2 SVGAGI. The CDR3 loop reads CASLPRGAGELFF. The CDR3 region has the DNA TGTGCCAGCCTCCCTCGCGGTGCCGGGGAGCTGTTTTTT.

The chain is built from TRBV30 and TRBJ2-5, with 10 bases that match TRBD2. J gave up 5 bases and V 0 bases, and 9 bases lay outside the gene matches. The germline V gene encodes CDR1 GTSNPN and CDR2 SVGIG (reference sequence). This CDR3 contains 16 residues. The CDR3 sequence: CAWSVGSSGRGETQYF. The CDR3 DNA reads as TGTGCCTGGAGTGTGGGCTCTAGCGGGAGAGGGGAGACCCAGTACTTC.

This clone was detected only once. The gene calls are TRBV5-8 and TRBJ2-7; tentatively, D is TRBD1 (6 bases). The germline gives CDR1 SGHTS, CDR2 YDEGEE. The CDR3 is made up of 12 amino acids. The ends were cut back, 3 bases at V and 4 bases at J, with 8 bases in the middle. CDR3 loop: CASSYTGYEQYF. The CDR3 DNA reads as TGTGCCAGCAGCTATACAGGGTACGAGCAGTACTTC.

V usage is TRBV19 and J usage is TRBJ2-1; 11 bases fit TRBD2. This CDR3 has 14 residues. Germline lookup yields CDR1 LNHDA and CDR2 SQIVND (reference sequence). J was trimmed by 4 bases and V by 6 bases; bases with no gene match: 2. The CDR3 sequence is CASRGLAEYNEQFF. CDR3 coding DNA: TGTGCCAGTAGGGGACTAGCGGAATACAATGAGCAGTTCTTC. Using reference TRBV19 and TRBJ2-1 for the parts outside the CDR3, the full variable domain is DGGITQSPKYLFRKEGQNVTLSCEQNLNHDAMYWYRQDPGQGLRLIYYSQIVNDFQKGDIAEGYSVSREKKESFPLTVTSAQKNPTAFYLCASRGLAEYNEQFFGPGTRLTVL.

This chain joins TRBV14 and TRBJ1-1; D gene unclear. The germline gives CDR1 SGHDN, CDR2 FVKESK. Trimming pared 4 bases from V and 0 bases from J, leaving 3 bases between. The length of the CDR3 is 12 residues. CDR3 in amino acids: CASSPVNTEAFF. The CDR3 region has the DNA TGTGCCAGCAGCCCTGTGAACACTGAAGCTTTCTTT.

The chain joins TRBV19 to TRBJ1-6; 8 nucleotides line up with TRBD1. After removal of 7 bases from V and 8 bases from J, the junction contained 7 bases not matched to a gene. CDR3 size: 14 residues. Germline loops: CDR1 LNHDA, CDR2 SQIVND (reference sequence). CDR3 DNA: TGTGCCAGTAATCTCCGGGACAGGCATTCACCCCTCCACTTT. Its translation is CASNLRDRHSPLHF.

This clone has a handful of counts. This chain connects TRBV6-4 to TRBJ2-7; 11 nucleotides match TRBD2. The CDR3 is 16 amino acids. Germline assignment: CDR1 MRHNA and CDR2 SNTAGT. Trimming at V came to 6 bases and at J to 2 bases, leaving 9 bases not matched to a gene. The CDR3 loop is CASSLPLAGGTYEQYF. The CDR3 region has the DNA TGTGCCAGCAGCCTACCGCTAGCGGGGGGTACCTACGAGCAGTACTTC.

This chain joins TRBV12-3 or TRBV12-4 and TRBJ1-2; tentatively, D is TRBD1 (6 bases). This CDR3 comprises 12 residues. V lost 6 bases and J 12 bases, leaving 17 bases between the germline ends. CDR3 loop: CASSLAGGANTF. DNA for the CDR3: TGTGCCAGCAGCCTCGCTGGGGGGGCAAACACCTTC.

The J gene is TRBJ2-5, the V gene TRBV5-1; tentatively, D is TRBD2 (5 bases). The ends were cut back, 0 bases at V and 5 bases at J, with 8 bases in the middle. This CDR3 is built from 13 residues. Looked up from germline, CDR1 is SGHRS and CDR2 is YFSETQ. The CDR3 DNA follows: TGCGCCAGCAGCTTGGGAGCGGAGGAGACCCAGTACTTC. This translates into CASSLGAEETQYF.

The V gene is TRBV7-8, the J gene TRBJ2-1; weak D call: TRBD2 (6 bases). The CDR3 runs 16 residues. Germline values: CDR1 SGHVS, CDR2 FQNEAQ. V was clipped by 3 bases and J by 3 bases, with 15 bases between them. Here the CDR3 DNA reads TGTGCCAGCAGCTTGGAGGGTAGTCAGGGCTACAATGAGCAGTTCTTC. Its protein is CASSLEGSQGYNEQFF.

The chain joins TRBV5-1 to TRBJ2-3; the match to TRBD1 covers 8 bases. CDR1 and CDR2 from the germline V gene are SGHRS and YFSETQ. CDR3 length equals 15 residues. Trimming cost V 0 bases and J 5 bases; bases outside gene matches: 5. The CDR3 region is CASSLAAGGRDTQYF. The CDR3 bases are TGCGCCAGCAGCTTGGCGGCAGGGGGCAGAGATACGCAGTATTTT.